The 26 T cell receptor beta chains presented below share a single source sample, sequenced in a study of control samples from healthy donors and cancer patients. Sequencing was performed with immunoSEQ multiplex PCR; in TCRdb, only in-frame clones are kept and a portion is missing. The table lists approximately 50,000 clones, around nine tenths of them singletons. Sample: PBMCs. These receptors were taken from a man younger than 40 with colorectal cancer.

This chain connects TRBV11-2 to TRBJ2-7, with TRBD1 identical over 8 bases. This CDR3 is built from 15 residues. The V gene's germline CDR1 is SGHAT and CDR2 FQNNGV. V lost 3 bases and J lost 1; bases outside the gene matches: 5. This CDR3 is CASSFNTGGSYEQYV. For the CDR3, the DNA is TGTGCCAGCAGCTTTAATACAGGGGGGTCCTACGAGCAGTACGTC.

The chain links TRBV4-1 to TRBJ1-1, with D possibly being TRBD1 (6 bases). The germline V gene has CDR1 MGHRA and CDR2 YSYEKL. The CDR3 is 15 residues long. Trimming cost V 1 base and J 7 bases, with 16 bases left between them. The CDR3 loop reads CASSQALLGALEAFF. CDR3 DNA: TGCGCCAGCAGCCAAGCATTATTGGGGGCTCTTGAAGCTTTCTTT.

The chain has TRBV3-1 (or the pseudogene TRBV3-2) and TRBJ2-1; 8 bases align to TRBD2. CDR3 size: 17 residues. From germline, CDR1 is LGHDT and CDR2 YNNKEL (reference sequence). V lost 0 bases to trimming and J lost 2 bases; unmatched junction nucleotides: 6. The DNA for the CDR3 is TGTGCCAGCAGCCAAGAGTGGCGGGGGGTCCCCTACAATGAGCAGTTCTTC. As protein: CASSQEWRGVPYNEQFF.

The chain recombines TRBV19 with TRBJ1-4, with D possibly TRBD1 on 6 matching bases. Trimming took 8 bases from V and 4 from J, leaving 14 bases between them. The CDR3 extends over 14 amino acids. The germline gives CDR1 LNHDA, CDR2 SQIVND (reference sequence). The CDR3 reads CASSGQRYNEKLFF. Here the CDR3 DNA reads TGTGCCAGTTCGGGACAAAGATATAATGAAAAACTGTTTTTT.

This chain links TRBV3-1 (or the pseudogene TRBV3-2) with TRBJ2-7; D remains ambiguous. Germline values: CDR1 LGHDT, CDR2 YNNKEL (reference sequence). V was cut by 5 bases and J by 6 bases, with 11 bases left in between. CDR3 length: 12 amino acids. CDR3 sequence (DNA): TGTGCCAGCAGCAGCCCCCCGTCCGAGCAGTACTTC. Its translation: CASSSPPSEQYF.

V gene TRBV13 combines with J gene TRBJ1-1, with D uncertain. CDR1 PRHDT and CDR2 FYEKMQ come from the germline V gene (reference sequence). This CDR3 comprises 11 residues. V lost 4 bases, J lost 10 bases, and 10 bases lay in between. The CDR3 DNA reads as TGTGCCAGCAGCTCCTCGAGTGGAGCTTTCTTT. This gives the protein CASSSSSGAFF.

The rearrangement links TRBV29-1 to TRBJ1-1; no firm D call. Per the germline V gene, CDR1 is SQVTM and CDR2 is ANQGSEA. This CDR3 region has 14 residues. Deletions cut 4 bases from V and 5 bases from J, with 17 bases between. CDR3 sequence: CSVGGWGGRTEAFF. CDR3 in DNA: TGCAGCGTTGGAGGATGGGGAGGTAGGACTGAAGCTTTCTTT.

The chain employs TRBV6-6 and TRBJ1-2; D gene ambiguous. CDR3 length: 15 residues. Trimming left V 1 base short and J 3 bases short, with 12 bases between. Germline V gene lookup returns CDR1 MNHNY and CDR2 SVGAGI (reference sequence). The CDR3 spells CASSYFGTSDYGYTF. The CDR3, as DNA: TGTGCCAGCAGTTACTTCGGCACTTCGGACTATGGCTACACCTTC.

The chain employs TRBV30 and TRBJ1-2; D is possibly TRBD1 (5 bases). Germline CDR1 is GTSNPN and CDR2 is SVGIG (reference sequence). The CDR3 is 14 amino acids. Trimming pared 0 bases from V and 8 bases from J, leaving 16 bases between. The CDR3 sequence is CAWSVDFKGHGYTF. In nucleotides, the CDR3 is TGTGCCTGGAGTGTAGATTTTAAGGGGCACGGCTACACCTTC.

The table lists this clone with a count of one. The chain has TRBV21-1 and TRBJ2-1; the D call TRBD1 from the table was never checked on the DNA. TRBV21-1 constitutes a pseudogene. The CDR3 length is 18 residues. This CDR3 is CASSKALFRSCSYNEQFF. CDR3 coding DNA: TGTGCCAGCAGCAAAGCGCTTTTCAGGTCATGCTCCTACAATGAGCAGTTCTTC.

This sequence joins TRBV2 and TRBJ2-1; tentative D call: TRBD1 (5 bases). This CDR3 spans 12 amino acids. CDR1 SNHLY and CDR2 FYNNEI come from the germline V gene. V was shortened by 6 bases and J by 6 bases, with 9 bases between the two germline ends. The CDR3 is CASSGQGNEQFF. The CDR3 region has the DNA TGTGCCAGCAGCGGCCAGGGCAATGAGCAGTTCTTC.

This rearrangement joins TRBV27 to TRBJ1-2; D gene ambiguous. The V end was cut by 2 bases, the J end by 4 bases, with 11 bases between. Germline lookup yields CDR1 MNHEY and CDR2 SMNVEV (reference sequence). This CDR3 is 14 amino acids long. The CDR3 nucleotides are TGTGCCAGCAGTTTAGGAGGGTCGGTCTATGGCTACACCTTC. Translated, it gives CASSLGGSVYGYTF.

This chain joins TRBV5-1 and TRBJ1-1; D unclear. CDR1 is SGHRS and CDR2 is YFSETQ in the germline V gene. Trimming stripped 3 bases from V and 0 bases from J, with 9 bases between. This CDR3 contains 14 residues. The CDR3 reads CASSSYTLNTEAFF. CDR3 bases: TGCGCCAGCAGCTCTTACACATTGAACACTGAAGCTTTCTTT.

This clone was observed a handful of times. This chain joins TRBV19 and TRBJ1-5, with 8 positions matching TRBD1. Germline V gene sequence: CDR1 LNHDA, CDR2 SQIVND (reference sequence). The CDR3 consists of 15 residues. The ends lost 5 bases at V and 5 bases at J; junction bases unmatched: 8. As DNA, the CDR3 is TGTGCCAGTAGTGAAGACAGGGGCACCGATCAGCCCCAGCATTTT. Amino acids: CASSEDRGTDQPQHF.

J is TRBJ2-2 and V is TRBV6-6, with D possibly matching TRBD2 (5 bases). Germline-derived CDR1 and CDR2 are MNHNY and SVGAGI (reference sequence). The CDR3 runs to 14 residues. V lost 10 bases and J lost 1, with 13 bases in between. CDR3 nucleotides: TGTGCCACCAGCCGGGATTTGAACACCGGGGAGCTGTTTTTT. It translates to CATSRDLNTGELFF.

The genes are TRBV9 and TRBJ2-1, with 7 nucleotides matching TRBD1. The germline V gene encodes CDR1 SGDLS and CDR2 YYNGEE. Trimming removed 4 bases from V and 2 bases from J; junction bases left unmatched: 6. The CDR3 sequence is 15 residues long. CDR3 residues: CASSPTGETYNEQFF. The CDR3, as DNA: TGTGCCAGCAGCCCCACAGGGGAGACCTACAATGAGCAGTTCTTC.

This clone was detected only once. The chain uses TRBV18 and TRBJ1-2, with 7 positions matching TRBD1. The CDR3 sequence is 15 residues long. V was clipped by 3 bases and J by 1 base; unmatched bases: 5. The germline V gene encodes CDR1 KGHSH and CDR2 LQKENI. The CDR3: CASSPGQDLNYGYTF. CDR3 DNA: TGTGCCAGCTCACCTGGACAGGACCTTAACTATGGCTACACCTTC. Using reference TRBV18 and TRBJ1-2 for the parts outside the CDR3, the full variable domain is NAGVMQNPRHLVRRRGQEARLRCSPMKGHSHVYWYRQLPEEGLKFMVYLQKENIIDESGMPKERFSAEFPKEGPSILRIQQVVRGDSAAYFCASSPGQDLNYGYTFGSGTRLTVV.

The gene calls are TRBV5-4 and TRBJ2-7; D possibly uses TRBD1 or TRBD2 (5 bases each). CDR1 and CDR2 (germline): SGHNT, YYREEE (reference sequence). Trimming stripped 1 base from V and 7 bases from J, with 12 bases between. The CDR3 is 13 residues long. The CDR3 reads CASSLPGTTEQYF. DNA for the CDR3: TGTGCCAGCAGCTTGCCCGGGACCACTGAGCAGTACTTC.

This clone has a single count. The CDR3, as DNA: TGTGCCAGCAGCTTAGGTCGGCAGGGGAATCAGCCCCAGCATTTT. Protein product: CASSLGRQGNQPQHF. The chain links TRBV7-2 to TRBJ1-5, with D maybe TRBD1 (6 bases). V was cut by 1 base and J by 4 bases, with 11 bases left in between. Germline V lookup: CDR1 SGHTA, CDR2 FQGNSA. This CDR3 contains 15 residues.

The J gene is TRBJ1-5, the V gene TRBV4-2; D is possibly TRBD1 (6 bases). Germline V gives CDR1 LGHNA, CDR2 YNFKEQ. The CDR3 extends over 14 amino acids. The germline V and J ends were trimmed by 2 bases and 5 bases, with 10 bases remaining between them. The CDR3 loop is CASSQKGGDQPQHF. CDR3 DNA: TGTGCCAGCAGCCAAAAAGGGGGTGATCAGCCCCAGCATTTT.

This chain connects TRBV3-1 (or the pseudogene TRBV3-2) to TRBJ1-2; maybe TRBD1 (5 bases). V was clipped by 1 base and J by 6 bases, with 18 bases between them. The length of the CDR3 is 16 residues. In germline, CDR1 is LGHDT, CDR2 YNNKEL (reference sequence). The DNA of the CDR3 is TGTGCCAGCAGCCAAGGGGATGATGTGGGGGTTCATGGCTACACCTTC. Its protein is CASSQGDDVGVHGYTF.

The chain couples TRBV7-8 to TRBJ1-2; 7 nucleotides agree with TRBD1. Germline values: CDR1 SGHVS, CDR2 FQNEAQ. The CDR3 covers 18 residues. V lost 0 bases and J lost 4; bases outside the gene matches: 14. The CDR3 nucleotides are TGTGCCAGCAGCTTAGCGGAAGAGACAGGGCGGGATGGCTATGGCTACACCTTC. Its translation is CASSLAEETGRDGYGYTF.

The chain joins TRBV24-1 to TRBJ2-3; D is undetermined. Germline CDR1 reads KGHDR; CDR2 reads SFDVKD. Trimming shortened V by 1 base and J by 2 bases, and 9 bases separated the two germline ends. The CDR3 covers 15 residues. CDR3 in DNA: TGTGCCACCAGTGATTTCCGGGCTAACACAGATACGCAGTATTTT. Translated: CATSDFRANTDTQYF.

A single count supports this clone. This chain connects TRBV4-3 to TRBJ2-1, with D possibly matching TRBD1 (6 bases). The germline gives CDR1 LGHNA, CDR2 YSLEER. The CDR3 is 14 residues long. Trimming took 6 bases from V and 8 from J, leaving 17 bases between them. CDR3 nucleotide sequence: TGCGCCAGCAGAAGGTCAGGGGCTTCACATGAGCAGTTCTTC. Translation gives CASRRSGASHEQFF.

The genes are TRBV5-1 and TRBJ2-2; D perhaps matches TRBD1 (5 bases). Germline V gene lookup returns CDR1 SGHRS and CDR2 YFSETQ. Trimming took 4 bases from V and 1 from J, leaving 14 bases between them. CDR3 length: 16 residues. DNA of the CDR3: TGCGCCAGCAGCCCGTCAGGGCAGAAGAACACCGGGGAGCTGTTTTTT. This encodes CASSPSGQKNTGELFF.

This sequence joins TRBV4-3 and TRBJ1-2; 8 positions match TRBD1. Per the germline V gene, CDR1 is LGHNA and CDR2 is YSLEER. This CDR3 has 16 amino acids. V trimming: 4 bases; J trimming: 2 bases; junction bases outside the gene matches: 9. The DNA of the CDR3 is TGCGCCAGCAGCCCGCAGATAGGGACAGGCAACTATGGCTACACCTTC. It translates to CASSPQIGTGNYGYTF.